These T cell receptor beta chains were read from a single sample in a study of T cell repertoires in cytomegalovirus infection. TCRdb analysed the reads with MiXCR anew, one entry per CDR3 protein. The sample holds about 100,000 distinct CDR3 sequences, 23% seen once. Sequencing was performed on CD8+ T cells from PBMCs. These receptors all stem from a human donor in good health (CMV status not recorded). Some clones in this sample may be carry-over from other donors' samples. CDR3s include the opening cysteine and the closing phenylalanine or tryptophan. A D gene is named only where the DNA matches it firmly. The size entry is marked missing in some rows and otherwise reads once, few, many or a size class.

>16|TRBJ2-1|TRBD2|many|TRBV9
CASSGSASGNRNEQFF
TGTGCCAGCAGCGGTTCGGCTAGCGGAAATCGCAATGAGCAGTTCTTC
>12|TRBJ2-7|.|few|TRBV12-3/TRBV12-4
CASTLRPHEQYF
TGTGCCAGCACCCTTCGCCCCCACGAGCAGTACTTC
>11|TRBJ1-1|.|many|TRBV29-1
CSVEWNTEAFF
TGCAGCGTTGAATGGAACACTGAAGCTTTCTTT
>18|TRBJ2-2|.|.|TRBV14
CASSQEFPGAGRNGELFF
TGTGCCAGCAGCCAAGAATTCCCGGGGGCAGGGCGTAATGGGGAGCTGTTTTTT
>15|TRBJ2-7|TRBD2|few|TRBV5-4
CASSLGIAGAYEQYF
TGTGCCAGCAGCTTGGGGATAGCGGGGGCCTACGAGCAGTACTTC
>16|TRBJ2-1|.|few|TRBV27
CASSLSYPGAYNEQFF
TGTGCCAGCAGTTTATCGTATCCGGGAGCCTACAATGAGCAGTTCTTC
>17|TRBJ1-1|.|few|TRBV6-2/TRBV6-3
CASSHSRQGRTNTEAFF
TGTGCCAGCAGTCATTCGCGGCAGGGACGCACGAACACTGAAGCTTTCTTT
>15|TRBJ2-5|TRBD2|.|TRBV6-1
CASREAGGSQETQYF
TGTGCCAGCAGGGAAGCGGGGGGATCTCAAGAGACCCAGTACTTC
>15|TRBJ2-7|.|many|TRBV7-2
CASSSETLPAYEQYF
TGTGCCAGCAGCTCAGAGACTCTCCCTGCCTACGAGCAGTACTTC
>16|TRBJ2-3|TRBD2|.|TRBV10-2
CASSDAGGPPLDTQYF
TGCGCCAGCAGTGATGCGGGGGGCCCTCCATTAGATACGCAGTATTTT
>17|TRBJ1-4|.|few|TRBV28
CASSLSTEGDLNEKLFF
TGTGCCAGCAGTTTGTCGACGGAGGGGGACCTTAATGAAAAACTGTTTTTT
>13|TRBJ2-7|TRBD1|.|TRBV12-5
CASGPTGAYEQYF
TGTGCTAGTGGCCCCACAGGGGCCTACGAGCAGTACTTC
>13|TRBJ2-7|TRBD2|many|TRBV7-9
CASTGLAGYEQYF
TGTGCCAGCACGGGACTAGCGGGGTACGAGCAGTACTTC
>12|TRBJ1-4|.|.|TRBV6-2/TRBV6-3
CASSYNGFELFF
TGTGCCAGCAGCTACAACGGCTTTGAACTGTTTTTT
>11|TRBJ1-5|.|once|TRBV20-1
CSAPIGRLQHF
TGCAGTGCTCCTATTGGACGTCTGCAGCATTTT
>16|TRBJ2-3|.|many|TRBV28
CASSLYEREGTDTQYF
TGTGCCAGCAGTCTGTACGAGAGGGAGGGCACAGATACGCAGTATTTT
>16|TRBJ2-1|TRBD2|many|TRBV7-2
CASSFTSGRLYNEQFF
TGTGCCAGCAGCTTTACTAGCGGGAGGCTTTACAATGAGCAGTTCTTC
>13|TRBJ1-2|.|few|TRBV9
CASSLGGSSGYTF
TGTGCCAGCAGCCTCGGGGGGAGTTCTGGCTACACCTTC
>15|TRBJ2-1|.|.|TRBV7-9
CASSSAVDSYNEQFF
TGTGCCAGCAGCTCCGCCGTGGACAGTTACAATGAGCAGTTCTTC
>13|TRBJ2-3|.|.|TRBV7-4
CASSLDSRDTQYF
TGTGCCAGCAGCTTAGACAGTAGAGATACGCAGTATTTT
>15|TRBJ2-7|.|many|TRBV11-2
CASSLAEDPAYEQYF
TGTGCCAGCAGTTTGGCGGAAGACCCTGCCTACGAGCAGTACTTC
>15|TRBJ2-3|TRBD2|many|TRBV7-8
CASSQTSGSADTQYF
TGTGCCAGCAGCCAAACTAGCGGGTCAGCGGATACGCAGTATTTT
>15|TRBJ1-5|.|.|TRBV18
CASSPPGAGDQPQHF
TGTGCCAGCTCACCACCAGGGGCTGGGGATCAGCCCCAGCATTTT
>14|TRBJ2-4|.|.|TRBV2
CASSDRTNLERGYF
TGTGCCAGCAGTGACCGGACAAATTTGGAACGTGGGTACTTC
>14|TRBJ2-3|.|many|TRBV28
CATELSPSTDTQYF
TGTGCCACCGAGCTCTCGCCAAGCACAGATACGCAGTATTTT
>17|TRBJ2-1|TRBD2|many|TRBV7-2
CASSLPTSGSISWEQFF
TGTGCCAGCAGCCTACCCACTAGCGGGAGTATTAGTTGGGAGCAGTTCTTC
>14|TRBJ2-2|.|once|TRBV15
CATSRLDNTGELFF
TGTGCCACCAGCAGATTGGACAACACCGGGGAGCTGTTTTTT
>15|TRBJ2-5|TRBD2|.|TRBV27
CASSLRVAGYEDQYF
TGTGCCAGCAGTCTCCGAGTAGCGGGATATGAAGACCAGTACTTC
>22|TRBJ1-5|.|medium-sized|TRBV7-3
CASSLKGSGMRRERISNQPQHF
TGTGCCAGCAGCTTAAAAGGCTCGGGGATGAGACGGGAGAGAATTAGCAATCAGCCCCAGCATTTT
>14|TRBJ2-3|.|many|TRBV7-6
CASSSRRVADTQYF
TGTGCCAGCAGCTCCCGAAGGGTCGCAGATACGCAGTATTTT
>11|TRBJ2-7|.|once|TRBV6-2/TRBV6-3
CASSTSYKQYF
TGTGCCAGCAGTACATCCTACAAGCAGTACTTC
>16|TRBJ2-7|TRBD2|.|TRBV11-2
CASSLGTSGRPYEQYF
TGTGCCAGCAGCTTAGGGACTAGCGGGAGACCCTACGAGCAGTACTTC
>17|TRBJ2-1|.|.|TRBV14
CASSPHPGGRADNEQFF
TGTGCCAGCAGCCCCCATCCCGGGGGGCGAGCAGACAATGAGCAGTTCTTC
>17|TRBJ2-6|.|.|TRBV7-9
CASSGGLTPSGANILTF
TGTGCCAGCAGCGGCGGTCTGACTCCTTCTGGGGCCAACATCCTGACTTTC
>15|TRBJ2-1|TRBD1|.|TRBV7-2
CASSLGTGAVQEQFF
TGTGCCAGCAGCTTAGGGACAGGGGCGGTCCAAGAGCAGTTCTTC
>13|TRBJ2-2|.|.|TRBV5-6
CASSLEIPGELFF
TGTGCCAGCAGCTTGGAGATTCCCGGGGAGCTGTTTTTT
>15|TRBJ1-1|TRBD1|few|TRBV9
CASSANGQGGTEAFF
TGTGCCAGCAGCGCAAACGGACAGGGTGGCACTGAAGCTTTCTTT
>14|TRBJ2-7|.|many|TRBV7-2
CASSLRQGSYEQYF
TGTGCCAGCAGCTTAAGGCAGGGGTCCTACGAGCAGTACTTC
>17|TRBJ2-1|TRBD2|few|TRBV7-2
CASSGRLAGGLYEEQFF
TGTGCCAGCAGCGGCAGACTAGCGGGGGGGCTATACGAGGAGCAGTTCTTC
>14|TRBJ2-2|.|.|TRBV12-3/TRBV12-4
CASLSGEDTGELFF
TGTGCCAGTTTATCCGGAGAGGACACCGGGGAGCTGTTTTTT
>16|TRBJ2-3|TRBD2|many|TRBV7-9
CASSWREGGATDTQYF
TGTGCCAGCAGCTGGCGGGAGGGAGGGGCCACAGATACGCAGTATTTT
>16|TRBJ2-1|.|.|TRBV14
CASSLRGGGLYNEQFF
TGTGCCAGCAGCCTTCGGGGCGGTGGTCTTTACAATGAGCAGTTCTTC
>17|TRBJ2-5|TRBD2|few|TRBV2
CASSTPRVLAGEETQYF
TGTGCCAGCAGTACTCCTCGAGTACTAGCGGGGGAAGAGACCCAGTACTTC
>15|TRBJ1-1|TRBD1|many|TRBV7-3
CASSLTGGANTEAFF
TGTGCCAGCAGCTTGACAGGGGGTGCTAACACTGAAGCTTTCTTT
>14|TRBJ1-2|TRBD1|.|TRBV7-9
CASSSGQANYGYTF
TGTGCCAGCAGTTCAGGACAGGCTAACTATGGCTACACCTTC
>13|TRBJ2-1|.|few|TRBV29-1
CSVPKRTEDEQFF
TGCAGCGTCCCGAAACGAACGGAGGATGAGCAGTTCTTC
>14|TRBJ2-7|TRBD2|many|TRBV7-6
CASSRAGGLYEQYF
TGTGCCAGCAGCCGAGCGGGGGGGCTCTACGAGCAGTACTTC
>13|TRBJ2-7|.|few|TRBV6-6
CASSPGVTYEQYF
TGTGCCAGCAGTCCAGGTGTAACCTACGAGCAGTACTTC
>15|TRBJ2-5|.|few|TRBV5-5
CASSLRGGAGETQYF
TGTGCCAGCAGCTTACGAGGGGGGGCCGGAGAGACCCAGTACTTC
>12|TRBJ2-7|.|few|TRBV27
CAVSGGPGEQYF
TGTGCCGTTTCTGGGGGGCCGGGGGAGCAGTACTTC